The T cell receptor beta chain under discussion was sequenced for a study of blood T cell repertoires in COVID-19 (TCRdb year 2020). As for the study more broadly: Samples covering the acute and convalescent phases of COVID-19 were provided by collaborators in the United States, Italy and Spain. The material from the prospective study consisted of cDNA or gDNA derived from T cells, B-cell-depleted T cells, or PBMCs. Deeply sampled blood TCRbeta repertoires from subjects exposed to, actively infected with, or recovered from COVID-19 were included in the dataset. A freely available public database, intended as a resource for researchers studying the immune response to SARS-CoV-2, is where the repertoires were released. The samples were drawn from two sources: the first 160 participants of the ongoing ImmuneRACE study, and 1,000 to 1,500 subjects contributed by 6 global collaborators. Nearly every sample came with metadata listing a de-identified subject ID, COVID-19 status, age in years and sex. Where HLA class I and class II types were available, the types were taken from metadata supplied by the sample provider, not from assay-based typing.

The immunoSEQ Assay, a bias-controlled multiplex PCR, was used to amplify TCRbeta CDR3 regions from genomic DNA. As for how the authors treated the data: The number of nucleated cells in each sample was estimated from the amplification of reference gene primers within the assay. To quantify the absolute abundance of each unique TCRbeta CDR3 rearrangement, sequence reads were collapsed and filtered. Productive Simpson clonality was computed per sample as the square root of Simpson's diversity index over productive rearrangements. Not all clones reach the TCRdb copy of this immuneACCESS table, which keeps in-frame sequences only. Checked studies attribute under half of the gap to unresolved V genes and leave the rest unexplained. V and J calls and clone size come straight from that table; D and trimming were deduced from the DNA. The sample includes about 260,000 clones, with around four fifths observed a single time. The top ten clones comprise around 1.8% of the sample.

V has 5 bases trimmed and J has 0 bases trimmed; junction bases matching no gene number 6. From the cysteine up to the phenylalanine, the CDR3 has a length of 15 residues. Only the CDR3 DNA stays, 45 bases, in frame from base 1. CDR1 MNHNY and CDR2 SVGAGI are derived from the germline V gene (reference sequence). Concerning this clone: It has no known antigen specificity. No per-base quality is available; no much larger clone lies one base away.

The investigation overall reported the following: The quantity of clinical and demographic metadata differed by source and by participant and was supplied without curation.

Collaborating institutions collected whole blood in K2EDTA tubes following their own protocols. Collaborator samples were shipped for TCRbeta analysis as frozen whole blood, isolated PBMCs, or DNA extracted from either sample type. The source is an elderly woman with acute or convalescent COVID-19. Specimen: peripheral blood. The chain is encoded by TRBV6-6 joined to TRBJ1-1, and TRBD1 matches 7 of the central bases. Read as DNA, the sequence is TGTGCCAGCAGTCCCGGGACAGTTTTGAACACTGAAGCTTTCTTT. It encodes CASSPGTVLNTEAFF.